This T cell receptor (beta chain) was documented in a study of T cells in Graves' hyperthyroidism and ophthalmopathy. Using RNA transcripts as the source, TCR beta CDR3 regions were amplified. When the TCR CDR3 underwent first-round RT-PCR, the HTBI primer set was used. TCRdb recomputed calls from the multiplex PCR reads with MiXCR, one row per CDR3 protein. Altogether roughly 290,000 distinct CDR3 sequences are present, over 15% being singletons, with the ten largest covering over 50%. The CDR3 runs 15 residues. The germline CDR1 and CDR2 sequences are MNHEY and SMNVEV (reference sequence). The V end was cut by 1 base, the J end by 7 bases, with 13 bases between. This clonotype has more than one count but fewer than ten.

J is TRBJ1-4 and V is TRBV27; tentative D call: TRBD1 (5 bases). This clonotype originated in a woman aged 55-69 years with Graves' ophthalmopathy. The sequenced sample consisted of blood. The CDR3 DNA reads as TGTGCCAGCAGTTTATTTTCCCAGGGTAGTGAAAAACTGTTTTTT. Its protein is CASSLFSQGSEKLFF.